Reported below is one T cell receptor (beta chain). The target antigen is unknown. Here immunoSEQ multiplex PCR was the method, and the copy in TCRdb shows in-frame clones only, minus some. The sample carries about 38,000 clones, roughly 79% recorded once. The data derive from a study of glioma-infiltrating T cells after dendritic cell vaccination. Study details: Glioblastoma patients came from Phase I and II dendritic cell vaccination trials.

Study results and caveats: The cohort had few patients with full blood and tumor sets.

This CDR3 is built from 16 residues. In germline, CDR1 is SGHRS, CDR2 YFSETQ. J was trimmed by 7 bases and V by 4 bases; bases with no gene match: 13. The clonotype originates from a human donor with glioblastoma. V and J are TRBV5-1 and TRBJ2-2; 7 nucleotides align to TRBD1. The starting material was blood, obtained before dendritic cell vaccination. The CDR3 nucleotides read TGCGCCAGCAGCACTGACAGGGTGGCTGCCATCGGGGAGCTGTTTTTT. The encoded protein is CASSTDRVAAIGELFF.